This T cell receptor beta chain derives from a study of T cells in Graves' hyperthyroidism and ophthalmopathy. The investigators amplified TCR beta CDR3 regions from RNA transcripts. First-round RT-PCR of the TCR CDR3 relied on the HTBI primer set. TCRdb re-derived calls from the multiplex PCR reads in MiXCR, one entry per CDR3 protein. The table lists 300,000 to 350,000 distinct CDR3 sequences, under 25% of them singletons. The ends lost 0 bases at V and 5 bases at J; junction bases unmatched: 8. Germline V gives CDR1 DFQATT, CDR2 SNEGSKA (reference sequence). This CDR3 region has 15 residues. There are a few counts of this clonotype.

The TCR comes from a woman aged 45-60 years with Graves' hyperthyroidism. The gene calls are TRBV20-1 and TRBJ2-7, with TRBD2 identical over 9 bases. Source material: blood. The CDR3 nucleotides read TGCAGTGCTAGAGAAAAGATCGCGGGAGGGCACGAGCAGTACTTC. Its translation is CSAREKIAGGHEQYF.